This passage covers 21 T cell receptor beta chains from one sample sequenced in a study of T cell responses to AZD1222 COVID-19 vaccine. Profiling relied on immunoSEQ multiplex PCR, and the TCRdb table lists in-frame clones only, not all of them. The profile shows fewer than 110,000 clones, roughly 91% of them singletons. Sequenced here: peripheral blood, sampled on day 0 of AZD1222 vaccination. The receptors were gathered from an adult in good health.

The V call is TRBV10-3, the J call TRBJ1-1; no definite D call. The CDR3 consists of 14 residues. V shed 2 bases and J shed 5 bases, with 12 bases lying between them. The V gene's germline CDR1 is ENHRY and CDR2 SYGVKD. As DNA, the CDR3 is TGTGCCATCAGTGAGCTAGCCGGAGGGACTGAAGCTTTCTTT. It is translated as CAISELAGGTEAFF.

The CDR3 loop reads CASSVGTSGVYNEQFF. CDR3 DNA: TGTGCCAGCAGCGTCGGGACTAGCGGGGTCTACAATGAGCAGTTCTTC. The chain combines TRBV7-2 with TRBJ2-1; 13 bases align to TRBD2. J gave up 3 bases and V 5 bases, and 4 bases lay outside the gene matches. Germline assignment: CDR1 SGHTA and CDR2 FQGNSA. This CDR3 is 16 amino acids long.

The chain is built from TRBV7-8 and TRBJ1-6; tentative D call: TRBD1 (5 bases). Germline V gene data show CDR1 as SGHVS and CDR2 as FQNEAQ. The CDR3 runs 15 residues. The V end lost 1 base, the J end lost 5 bases, and 9 bases lay between the germline ends. The CDR3 DNA reads as TGTGCCAGCAGCTTAGGGGACTTAAATAATTCACCCCTCCACTTT. It is translated as CASSLGDLNNSPLHF.

J is TRBJ1-2 and V is TRBV28, with D unresolved. Trimming cost V 5 bases and J 5 bases, with 9 bases left between them. The CDR3 runs to 12 residues. Germline V CDR1 and CDR2: MDHEN, SYDVKM. CDR3 sequence: CASSPGYYGYTF. CDR3 in DNA: TGTGCCAGCAGTCCCGGGTATTATGGCTACACCTTC.

The chain has TRBV5-4 and TRBJ2-2, with 13 positions matching TRBD2. This CDR3 region has 15 residues. Germline trimming cut 4 bases from V and 3 bases from J; bases unmatched to any gene: 0. Germline V lookup: CDR1 SGHNT, CDR2 YYREEE (reference sequence). DNA of the CDR3: TGTGCCAGCAGCGGACTAGCGGGAGACACCGGGGAGCTGTTTTTT. Translating it yields CASSGLAGDTGELFF. The whole variable domain, remainder taken from reference TRBV5-4 and TRBJ2-2, is ETGVTQSPTHLIKTRGQQVTLRCSSQSGHNTVSWYQQALGQGPQFIFQYYREEENGRGNFPPRFSGLQFPNYSSELNVNALELDDSALYLCASSGLAGDTGELFFGEGSRLTVL.

V and J are TRBV29-1 and TRBJ2-2, with TRBD1 as a possible D gene (5 bases). Germline V CDR1 and CDR2: SQVTM, ANQGSEA. The CDR3 has 13 residues. V was shortened by 5 bases and J by 2 bases, with 9 bases between the two germline ends. The CDR3 region is CSVSDSNTGELFF. In nucleotides, the CDR3 is TGCAGCGTTTCCGACAGCAACACCGGGGAGCTGTTTTTT.

The chain is built from TRBV20-1 and TRBJ2-3; D is unresolved. Germline lookup yields CDR1 DFQATT and CDR2 SNEGSKA (reference sequence). The V end lost 3 bases, the J end lost 10 bases, and 14 bases lay between the germline ends. CDR3 length: 12 amino acids. CDR3 sequence (DNA): TGCAGTGCTAGTGGAGAAGACGAAGCGCAGTATTTT. Amino acid sequence: CSASGEDEAQYF.

This clone was observed a single time. This sequence joins TRBV9 and TRBJ2-6; possibly TRBD1 for D (5 bases). This CDR3 region has 15 residues. Germline values: CDR1 SGDLS, CDR2 YYNGEE. The V gene lost 0 bases and the J gene lost 3 bases, with 7 bases spanning the gap. The CDR3, as DNA: TGTGCCAGCAGCGTAGGGGGCAGTGGGGCCAACGTCCTGACTTTC. The encoded protein is CASSVGGSGANVLTF.

This clone occurred once. The chain employs TRBV28 and TRBJ2-5, with 7 bases matching TRBD2. Germline V CDR1 and CDR2: MDHEN, SYDVKM. This CDR3 spans 15 amino acids. J was trimmed by 6 bases and V by 2 bases; bases with no gene match: 9. CDR3 amino acids: CASSLAAGRKQTQYF. The CDR3 DNA reads as TGTGCCAGCAGTTTAGCAGCGGGACGGAAGCAGACCCAGTACTTC.

The chain uses TRBV27 and TRBJ1-1; no clear D. Germline V gene lookup returns CDR1 MNHEY and CDR2 SMNVEV (reference sequence). V dropped 3 bases and J dropped 0 bases, with 8 bases sitting between them. The CDR3 is 14 residues long. The DNA for the CDR3 is TGTGCCAGCAGTTTGAGGCGACTGAACACTGAAGCTTTCTTT. This translates into CASSLRRLNTEAFF.

The V call is TRBV18, the J call TRBJ2-7, with 7 bases that match TRBD1. Trimming removed 3 bases from V and 0 bases from J; junction bases left unmatched: 2. Germline V gene sequence: CDR1 KGHSH, CDR2 LQKENI. There are 14 residues in the CDR3. CDR3 nucleotide sequence: TGTGCCAGCTCACCCCGGACAGGCTCCTACGAGCAGTACTTC. This codes for CASSPRTGSYEQYF.

The table lists this clone with a count of one. The chain joins TRBV5-1 to TRBJ2-5; possibly TRBD1 for D (7 bases). Germline CDR1 is SGHRS and CDR2 is YFSETQ. V lost 4 bases to trimming and J lost 1 base, with 11 bases between them. CDR3 length equals 14 residues. The CDR3: CASSRQGGQETQYF. DNA for the CDR3: TGCGCCAGCAGCAGACAGGGAGGCCAAGAGACCCAGTACTTC.

The rearrangement links TRBV29-1 to TRBJ2-7; the match to TRBD2 covers 8 bases. This CDR3 is built from 14 residues. After removal of 1 base from V and 0 bases from J, the junction contained 2 bases not matched to a gene. Per the germline V gene, CDR1 is SQVTM and CDR2 is ANQGSEA. The CDR3 is CSVEGGGSSYEQYF. The CDR3, as DNA: TGCAGCGTTGAAGGCGGGGGGAGCTCCTACGAGCAGTACTTC.

The V and J genes are TRBV5-6 and TRBJ1-5, with D possibly TRBD1 on 5 matching bases. V was pared by 6 bases and J by 1 base, with 11 bases between. CDR1 is SGHDT, CDR2 YYEEEE, per germline. The CDR3 loop spans 14 amino acids. The CDR3 coding sequence is TGTGCCAGCACGCTCGGGGGAAGCAATCAGCCCCAGCATTTT. Protein: CASTLGGSNQPQHF. Supplemented by reference TRBV5-6 and TRBJ1-5, the full variable domain reads DAGVTQSPTHLIKTRGQQVTLRCSPKSGHDTVSWYQQALGQGPQFIFQYYEEEERQRGNFPDRFSGHQFPNYSSELNVNALLLGDSALYLCASTLGGSNQPQHFGDGTRLSIL.

The CDR3 is CASSAGTSGPVPRGEQYF. CDR3 sequence (DNA): TGTGCCAGCAGCGCAGGGACTAGCGGACCTGTCCCGCGGGGCGAGCAGTACTTC. The chain carries TRBV6-2 or TRBV6-3 and TRBJ2-7; TRBD2 aligns across 11 bases. The junction had 19 bases not matched to a gene; V was cut back by 6 bases and J by 6 bases. From germline, CDR1 is MNHEY and CDR2 SVGEGT. There are 18 residues in the CDR3.

The chain links TRBV28 to TRBJ2-1, with 14 bases fitting TRBD2. The V gene end was trimmed by 3 bases and the J gene end by 5 bases; junction bases not matched to a gene: 3. The germline gives CDR1 MDHEN, CDR2 SYDVKM. The CDR3 is 16 residues long. CDR3: CASSLGLAGVDNEQFF. The CDR3 bases are TGTGCCAGCAGTTTGGGACTAGCGGGAGTTGACAATGAGCAGTTCTTC.

This chain uses TRBV2 with TRBJ1-2; 7 bases line up with TRBD1. This CDR3 is built from 14 residues. CDR1 is SNHLY, CDR2 FYNNEI, per germline. The J segment lost 4 bases and the V segment lost 7 bases, leaving 9 bases of the junction unmatched. CDR3 residues: CASNLGTASYGYTF. The DNA of the CDR3 is TGTGCCAGCAACCTAGGGACAGCTAGCTATGGCTACACCTTC.

V usage is TRBV14 and J usage is TRBJ1-6, with D maybe TRBD1 (5 bases). CDR1 and CDR2 (germline): SGHDN, FVKESK. Trimming shortened V by 8 bases and J by 7 bases, and 12 bases separated the two germline ends. This CDR3 has 13 residues. CDR3 region: CASGALWNSPLHF. In DNA, the CDR3 is TGTGCCAGCGGGGCCTTGTGGAATTCACCCCTCCACTTT. Full variable domain (outside the CDR3, taken from reference TRBV14 and TRBJ1-6): EAGVTQFPSHSVIEKGQTVTLRCDPISGHDNLYWYRRVMGKEIKFLLHFVKESKQDESGMPNNRFLAERTGGTYSTLKVQPAELEDSGVYFCASGALWNSPLHFGNGTRLTVT.

The chain uses TRBV5-1 and TRBJ1-1; D gene unclear. The V and J ends lost 7 bases and 1 base respectively, with 11 bases between them. The CDR3 is 13 residues long. Germline V gene data show CDR1 as SGHRS and CDR2 as YFSETQ. The CDR3 DNA reads TGCGCCAGCGCCCCCCAGGCGAACACTGAAGCTTTCTTT. Its protein product is CASAPQANTEAFF. The full variable domain, with the rest looked up from reference TRBV5-1 and TRBJ1-1, is KAGVTQTPRYLIKTRGQQVTLSCSPISGHRSVSWYQQTPGQGLQFLFEYFSETQRNKGNFPGRFSGRQFSNSRSEMNVSTLELGDSALYLCASAPQANTEAFFGQGTRLTVV.

The chain joins TRBV28 to TRBJ1-1; D unclear. The CDR3 runs 10 residues. The germline CDR1 and CDR2 sequences are MDHEN and SYDVKM. The CDR3 sequence is CVTGKTEAFF. CDR3 DNA sequence: TGTGTCACCGGGAAGACTGAAGCTTTCTTT.

The chain links TRBV5-1 to TRBJ2-3; 8 bases align to TRBD2. This CDR3 is built from 16 residues. Germline CDR1 SGHRS, CDR2 YFSETQ. V lost 2 bases, J lost 0 bases, and 5 bases stayed unmatched. As DNA, the CDR3 is TGCGCCAGCAGCTTACCTAGCGGGCCTAGCACAGATACGCAGTATTTT. Encoded protein: CASSLPSGPSTDTQYF. The full variable domain, rest sourced from reference TRBV5-1 and TRBJ2-3, is KAGVTQTPRYLIKTRGQQVTLSCSPISGHRSVSWYQQTPGQGLQFLFEYFSETQRNKGNFPGRFSGRQFSNSRSEMNVSTLELGDSALYLCASSLPSGPSTDTQYFGPGTRLTVL.